This T cell receptor beta chain was identified in a study of technical replicates of blood from several donors. V lost 1 base to trimming and J lost 3 bases, with 7 bases between them. The CDR3 is 15 residues long. CDR1 and CDR2 from the germline V gene are MGHRA and YSYEKL. Profiling relied on immunoSEQ multiplex PCR, and the TCRdb table lists in-frame clones only, not all of them. The table has some 66,000 clones, 98% seen once. This chain joins TRBV4-1 and TRBJ2-6, with D hard to call. The sequence was collected from a human donor in good health. Sequenced input: T cells isolated from PBMCs. In nucleotides, the CDR3 is TGCGCCAGCAGCCAAGTGAGTGGTGGGGCCAACGTCCTGACTTTC. Its protein product is CASSQVSGGANVLTF.